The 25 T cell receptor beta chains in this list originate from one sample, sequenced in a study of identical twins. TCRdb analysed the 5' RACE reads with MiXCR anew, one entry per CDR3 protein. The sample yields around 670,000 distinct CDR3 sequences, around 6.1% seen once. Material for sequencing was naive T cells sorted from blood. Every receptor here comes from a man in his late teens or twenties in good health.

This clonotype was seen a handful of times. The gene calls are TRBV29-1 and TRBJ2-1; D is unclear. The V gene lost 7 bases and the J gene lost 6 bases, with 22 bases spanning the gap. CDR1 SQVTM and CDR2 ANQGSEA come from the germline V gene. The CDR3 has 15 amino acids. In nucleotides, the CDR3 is TGCAGCGCAATACCCCTGGCAAGGCCGCGCAATGAGCAGTTCTTC. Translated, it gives CSAIPLARPRNEQFF.

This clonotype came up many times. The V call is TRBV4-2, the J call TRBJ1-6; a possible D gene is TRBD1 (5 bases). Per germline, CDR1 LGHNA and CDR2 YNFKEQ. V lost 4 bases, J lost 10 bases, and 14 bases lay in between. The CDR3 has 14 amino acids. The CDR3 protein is CASSPIGGGSPLHF. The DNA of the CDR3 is TGTGCCAGCAGCCCCATCGGGGGGGGATCACCCCTCCACTTT.

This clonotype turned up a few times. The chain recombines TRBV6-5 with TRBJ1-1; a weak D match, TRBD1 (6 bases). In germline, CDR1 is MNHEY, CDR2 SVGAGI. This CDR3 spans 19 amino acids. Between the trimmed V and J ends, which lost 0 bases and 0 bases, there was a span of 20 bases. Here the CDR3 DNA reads TGTGCCAGCAGTTACTCGAGTGACCTTACAGGGAGGATGAACACTGAAGCTTTCTTT. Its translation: CASSYSSDLTGRMNTEAFF.

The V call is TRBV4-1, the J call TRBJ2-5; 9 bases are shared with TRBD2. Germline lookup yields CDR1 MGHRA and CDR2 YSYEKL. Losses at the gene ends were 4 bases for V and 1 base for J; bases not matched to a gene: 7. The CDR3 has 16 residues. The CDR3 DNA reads TGCGCCAGCAGCCCGCACGGACTAGCGCCCCAAGAGACCCAGTACTTC. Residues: CASSPHGLAPQETQYF.

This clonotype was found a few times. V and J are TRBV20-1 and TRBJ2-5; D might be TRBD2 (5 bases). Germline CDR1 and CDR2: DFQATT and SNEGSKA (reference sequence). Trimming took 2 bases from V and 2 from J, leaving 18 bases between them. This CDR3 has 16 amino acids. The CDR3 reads CSARPLLSGEQETQYF. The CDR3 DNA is TGCAGTGCTAGACCTCTACTAAGCGGTGAACAAGAGACCCAGTACTTC.

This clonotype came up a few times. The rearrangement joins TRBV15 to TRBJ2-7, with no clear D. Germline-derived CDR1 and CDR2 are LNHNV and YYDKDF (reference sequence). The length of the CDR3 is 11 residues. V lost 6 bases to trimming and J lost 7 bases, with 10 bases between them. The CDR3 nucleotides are TGTGCCACCAGAGGATATGAGGAGCAGTACTTC. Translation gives CATRGYEEQYF.

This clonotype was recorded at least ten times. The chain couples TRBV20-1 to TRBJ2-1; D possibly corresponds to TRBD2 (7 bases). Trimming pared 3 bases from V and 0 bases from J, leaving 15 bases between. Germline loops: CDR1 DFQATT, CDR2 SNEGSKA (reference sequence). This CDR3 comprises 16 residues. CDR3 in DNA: TGCAGTGCTAGGGGGGCTAGCGGAAGCTCCTACAATGAGCAGTTCTTC. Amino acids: CSARGASGSSYNEQFF.

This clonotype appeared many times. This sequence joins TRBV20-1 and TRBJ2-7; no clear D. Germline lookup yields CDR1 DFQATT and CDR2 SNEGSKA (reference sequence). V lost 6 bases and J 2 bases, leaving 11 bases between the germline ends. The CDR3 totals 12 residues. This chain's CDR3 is CSAGPTTYEQYV. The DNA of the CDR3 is TGCAGTGCGGGTCCCACTACCTACGAGCAGTACGTC.

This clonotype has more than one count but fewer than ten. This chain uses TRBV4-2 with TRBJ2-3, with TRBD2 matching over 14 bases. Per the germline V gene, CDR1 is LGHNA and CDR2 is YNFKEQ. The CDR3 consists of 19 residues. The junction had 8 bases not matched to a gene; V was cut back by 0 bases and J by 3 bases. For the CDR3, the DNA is TGTGCCAGCAGCCAAGACGGGACTAGCGGGAGAGCATGGACAGATACGCAGTATTTT. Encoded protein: CASSQDGTSGRAWTDTQYF.

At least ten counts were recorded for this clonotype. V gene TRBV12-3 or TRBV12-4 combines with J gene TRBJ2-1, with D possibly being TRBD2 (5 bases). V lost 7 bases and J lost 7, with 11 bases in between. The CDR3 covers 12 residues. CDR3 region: CASTPRRNEQFF. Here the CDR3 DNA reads TGTGCCAGCACCCCTAGGAGGAATGAGCAGTTCTTC.

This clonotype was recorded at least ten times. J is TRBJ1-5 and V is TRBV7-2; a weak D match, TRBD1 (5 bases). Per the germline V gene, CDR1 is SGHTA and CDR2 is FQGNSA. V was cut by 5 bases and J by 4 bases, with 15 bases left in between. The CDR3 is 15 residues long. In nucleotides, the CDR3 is TGTGCCAGCAGCCCTCTTTGGGGCGGGAATCAGCCCCAGCATTTT. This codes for CASSPLWGGNQPQHF.

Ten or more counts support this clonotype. The CDR3 here is CTRERDEQYF. The CDR3 DNA is TGTACCCGAGAGAGAGACGAGCAGTACTTC. The rearrangement links TRBV6-5 to TRBJ2-7; no reliable D call. The CDR3 length is 10 residues. Per the germline V gene, CDR1 is MNHEY and CDR2 is SVGAGI.

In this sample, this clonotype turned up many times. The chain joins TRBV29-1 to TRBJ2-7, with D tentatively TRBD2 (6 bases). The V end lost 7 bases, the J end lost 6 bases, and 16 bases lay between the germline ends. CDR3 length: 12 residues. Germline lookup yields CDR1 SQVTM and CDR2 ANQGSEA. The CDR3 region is CSDGRPHFEQYV. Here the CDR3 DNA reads TGCAGCGATGGGAGGCCGCACTTCGAGCAGTACGTC.

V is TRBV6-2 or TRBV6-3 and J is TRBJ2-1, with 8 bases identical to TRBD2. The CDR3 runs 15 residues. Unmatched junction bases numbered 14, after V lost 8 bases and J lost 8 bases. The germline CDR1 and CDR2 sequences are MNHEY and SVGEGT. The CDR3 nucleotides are TGTGCCAGCCTAACCCCGGGAGGGAAGTACGATGAGCAGTTCTTC. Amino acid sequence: CASLTPGGKYDEQFF.

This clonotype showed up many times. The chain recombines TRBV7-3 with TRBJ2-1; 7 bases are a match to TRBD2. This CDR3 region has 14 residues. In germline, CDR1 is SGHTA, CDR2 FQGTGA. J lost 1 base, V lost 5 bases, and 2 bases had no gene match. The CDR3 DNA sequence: TGTGCCAGCAGCCTAGCGGAATCCTACAATGAGCAGTTCTTC. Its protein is CASSLAESYNEQFF. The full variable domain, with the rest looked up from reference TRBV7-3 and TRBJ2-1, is GAGVSQTPSNKVTEKGKYVELRCDPISGHTALYWYRQSLGQGPEFLIYFQGTGAADDSGLPNDRFFAVRPEGSVSTLKIQRTERGDSAVYLCASSLAESYNEQFFGPGTRLTVL.

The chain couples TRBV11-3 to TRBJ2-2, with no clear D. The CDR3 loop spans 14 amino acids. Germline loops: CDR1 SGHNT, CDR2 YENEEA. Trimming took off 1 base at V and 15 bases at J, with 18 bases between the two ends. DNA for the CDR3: TGTGCCAGCAGCTTAGCTGGGCGACACGGTCGGGTGTTTTTT. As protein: CASSLAGRHGRVFF.

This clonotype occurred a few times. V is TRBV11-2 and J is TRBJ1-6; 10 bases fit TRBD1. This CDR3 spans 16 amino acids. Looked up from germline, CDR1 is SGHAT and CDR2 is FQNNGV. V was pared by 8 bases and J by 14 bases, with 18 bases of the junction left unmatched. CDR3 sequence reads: CASSRNYRDRGYTLHF. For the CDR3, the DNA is TGTGCCAGCTCCCGTAACTACCGGGACAGGGGCTATACCCTCCACTTT.

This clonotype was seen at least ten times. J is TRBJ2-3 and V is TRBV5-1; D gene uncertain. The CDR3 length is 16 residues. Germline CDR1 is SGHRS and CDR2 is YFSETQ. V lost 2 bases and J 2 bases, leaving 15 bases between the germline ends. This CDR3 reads CASSFSGGPLTDTQYF. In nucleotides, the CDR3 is TGCGCCAGCAGCTTTTCGGGCGGCCCCCTCACAGATACGCAGTATTTT. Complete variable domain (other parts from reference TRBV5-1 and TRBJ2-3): KAGVTQTPRYLIKTRGQQVTLSCSPISGHRSVSWYQQTPGQGLQFLFEYFSETQRNKGNFPGRFSGRQFSNSRSEMNVSTLELGDSALYLCASSFSGGPLTDTQYFGPGTRLTVL.

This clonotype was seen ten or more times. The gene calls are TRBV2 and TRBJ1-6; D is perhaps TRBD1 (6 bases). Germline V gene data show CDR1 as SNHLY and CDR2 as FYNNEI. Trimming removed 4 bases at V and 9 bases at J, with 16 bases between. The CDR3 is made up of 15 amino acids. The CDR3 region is CASSAEQGASSPLHF. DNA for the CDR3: TGTGCCAGCAGTGCTGAACAGGGAGCGAGTTCACCCCTCCACTTT.

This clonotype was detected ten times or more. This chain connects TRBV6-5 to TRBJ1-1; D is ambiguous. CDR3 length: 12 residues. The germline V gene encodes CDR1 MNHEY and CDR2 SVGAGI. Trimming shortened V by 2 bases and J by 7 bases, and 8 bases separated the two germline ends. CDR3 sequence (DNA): TGTGCCAGCAGTTACGCGGGAGGTGAAGCTTTCTTT. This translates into CASSYAGGEAFF.

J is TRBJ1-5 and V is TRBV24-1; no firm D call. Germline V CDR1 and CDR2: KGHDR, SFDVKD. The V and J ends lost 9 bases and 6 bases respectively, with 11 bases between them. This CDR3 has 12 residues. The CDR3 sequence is CATRTSSQPQHF. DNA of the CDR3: TGTGCCACCCGGACCTCCAGTCAGCCCCAGCATTTT.

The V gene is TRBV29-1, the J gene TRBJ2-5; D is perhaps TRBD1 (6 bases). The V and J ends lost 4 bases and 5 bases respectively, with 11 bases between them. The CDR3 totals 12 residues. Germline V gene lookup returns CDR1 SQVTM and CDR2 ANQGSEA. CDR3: CSVVYRAETQYF. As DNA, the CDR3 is TGCAGCGTTGTTTACAGGGCGGAGACCCAGTACTTC.

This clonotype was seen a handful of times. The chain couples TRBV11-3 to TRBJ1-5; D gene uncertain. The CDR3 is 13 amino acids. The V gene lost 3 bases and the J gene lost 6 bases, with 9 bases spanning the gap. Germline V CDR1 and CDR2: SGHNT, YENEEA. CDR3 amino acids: CASSFLWSQPQHF. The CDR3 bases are TGTGCCAGCAGCTTTCTGTGGTCTCAGCCCCAGCATTTT.

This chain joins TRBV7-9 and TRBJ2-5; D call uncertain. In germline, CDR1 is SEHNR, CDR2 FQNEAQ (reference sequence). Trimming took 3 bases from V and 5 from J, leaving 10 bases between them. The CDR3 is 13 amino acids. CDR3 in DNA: TGTGCCAGCAGCTTTCACTCCAGGGAGACCCAGTACTTC. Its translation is CASSFHSRETQYF.

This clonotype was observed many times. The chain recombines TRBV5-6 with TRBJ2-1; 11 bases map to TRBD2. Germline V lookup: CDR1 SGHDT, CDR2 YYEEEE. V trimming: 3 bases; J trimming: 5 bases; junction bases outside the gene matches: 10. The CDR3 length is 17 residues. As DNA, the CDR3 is TGTGCCAGCAGCTCGTATCCGGGACTAGCGGACCACAATGAGCAGTTCTTC. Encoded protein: CASSSYPGLADHNEQFF.